This T cell receptor beta chain is from a study of CD8+CD57+ T cells in acquired aplastic anemia. Looking at the study overall: Sorted CD4+ and CD8+ cell DNA averaged around 3.3 ug.

Notes on this clonotype: Its antigen is not known.

TCR beta VDJ and CDR3 were profiled, and genomic DNA was the template. MiXCR, applied by TCRdb to the reads, yields one record per CDR3 protein. The table includes more than 150,000 distinct CDR3 sequences, under 55% detected once. Whole-study findings and limits: Patients and controls were found to share 25 to 35 CD8+ CDR3 sequences.

In patients chosen for sequencing, flow cytometry had shown CD8+CD57+ cell expansion. With no exception, the patients had severe acquired aplastic anemia. The ends were cut back, 1 base at V and 15 bases at J, with 13 bases in the middle. CDR3 length: 12 amino acids. CDR1 DFQATT and CDR2 SNEGSKA come from the germline V gene (reference sequence). Sequencing used sorted CD4+, CD8+, or CD8+CD57+ T cells (not recorded which) from PBMCs. This chain links TRBV20-1 with TRBJ2-6; TRBD2 is a possible D gene (6 bases). The TCR sequence derives from a human donor with aplastic anemia. CDR3 in amino acids: CSARVEGPSLTF. The CDR3 nucleotides are TGCAGTGCTAGAGTGGAGGGGCCCAGCCTGACTTTC.